This TCR beta chain was sequenced in a study of metastatic and nonmetastatic thyroid tumors. At the level of the study: Repertoires of blood and of tissue (tumor or nodule) from malignant and benign thyroid patients were compared.

Study findings and constraints: Across blood and tumor, TCR beta diversity in malignant thyroid tumors was reportedly significantly higher than in benign nodules.

Every patient underwent thyroid surgery untreated. Remarks on this clone: Its antigen is not known. The junction shows a germline mismatch at one end, possibly a read error.

Per the original data handling: It was from CDR3 differences across clinicopathological groups that a distant-metastasis classifier for papillary thyroid cancer was built. TCRdb used MiXCR to call clones anew from the PCR reads. TCRdb, rather than the study authors, made the V and J calls. This table has almost 70,000 clones, 12% to 15% appearing once. Germline CDR1 reads SGDLS; CDR2 reads YYNGEE. The CDR3 totals 15 residues. The sequence was obtained from a male donor with papillary thyroid cancer or a benign thyroid nodule (not recorded which). Some clones in this sample may be carry-over from other donors' samples. The gene calls are TRBV9 and TRBJ2-1; D possibly corresponds to TRBD1 (5 bases). The material sequenced was blood. The CDR3: CASRVDGSLGHEQFF. The DNA for the CDR3 is TGTGCCAGCAGAGTAGACGGTAGCTTGGGGCATGAGCAGTTCTTC. Using reference TRBV9 and TRBJ2-1 for the parts outside the CDR3, the full variable domain is DSGVTQTPKHLITATGQRVTLRCSPRSGDLSVYWYQQSLDQGLQFLIQYYNGEERAKGNILERFSAQQFPDLHSELNLSSLELGDSALYFCASRVDGSLGHEQFFGPGTRLTVL.